This T cell receptor (beta chain) is drawn from a study of blood T cell repertoires in COVID-19. Study as a whole: The United States, Italy and Spain supplied acute and convalescent COVID-19 samples. Sources were T cells, B-cell-depleted T cells, or PBMCs; the material itself was cDNA or gDNA.

V lost 3 bases and J 5 bases, leaving 17 bases between the germline ends. Germline V CDR1 and CDR2: SGHRS, YFSETQ. The CDR3 totals 15 residues. In the authors' methods: Amplifying reference gene primers gave estimates of nucleated cell counts. The method was immunoSEQ multiplex PCR; TCRdb's version includes in-frame clones alone and lacks a portion of them. V and J calls and clone size follow that table, whereas D and trimming were derived from the DNA. The data contain approximately 97,000 clones, approximately 92% of them seen just once; the ten biggest clones take up less than 2%. The chain carries TRBV5-1 and TRBJ1-1; weak D call: TRBD1 (6 bases). The sequenced sample was peripheral blood. This TCR was recovered from a woman between 45 and 65 years old with COVID-19, enrolled during active disease. The chain's CDR3 is CASSSPTGPGTEAFF. Here the CDR3 DNA reads TGCGCCAGCAGCTCTCCGACAGGTCCGGGGACTGAAGCTTTCTTT.